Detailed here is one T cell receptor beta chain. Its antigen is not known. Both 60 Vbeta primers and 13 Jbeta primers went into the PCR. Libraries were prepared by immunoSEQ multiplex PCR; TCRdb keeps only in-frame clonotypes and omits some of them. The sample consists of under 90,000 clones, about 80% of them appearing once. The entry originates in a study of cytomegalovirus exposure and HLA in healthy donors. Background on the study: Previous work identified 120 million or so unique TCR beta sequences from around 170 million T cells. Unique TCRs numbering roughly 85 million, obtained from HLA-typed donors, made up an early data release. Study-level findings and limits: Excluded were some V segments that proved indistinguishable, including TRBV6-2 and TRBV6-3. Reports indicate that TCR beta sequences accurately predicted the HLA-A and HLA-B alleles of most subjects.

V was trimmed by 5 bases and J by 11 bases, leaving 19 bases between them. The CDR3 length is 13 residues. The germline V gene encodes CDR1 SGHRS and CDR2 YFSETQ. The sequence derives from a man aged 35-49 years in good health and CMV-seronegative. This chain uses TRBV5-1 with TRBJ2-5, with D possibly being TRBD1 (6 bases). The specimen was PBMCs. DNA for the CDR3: TGCGCCAGCAGGAAGGACAGTGCCTCTGGGCAGTACTTC. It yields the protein CASRKDSASGQYF.